The entry below gives a single T cell receptor beta chain sequence along with its context. Its antigen is not known. These data originate in a study of cytomegalovirus exposure and HLA in healthy donors. The study's findings and limits: Both high specificity and high sensitivity reportedly marked the classifier's diagnosis of cytomegalovirus status.

Sequenced by immunoSEQ multiplex PCR; TCRdb stores in-frame clones only, minus some. The data hold approximately 150,000 clones, with approximately 90% observed a single time. The CDR3 is made up of 13 amino acids. CDR1 MNHNS and CDR2 SASEGT come from the germline V gene. V lost 2 bases and J lost 5, with 9 bases in between. The gene calls are TRBV6-1 and TRBJ1-1, with D maybe TRBD1 (6 bases). The source is a woman aged 25 to 39 in good health and CMV-seronegative. Sequenced sample: PBMCs. DNA of the CDR3: TGTGCCAGCAGTGAATATCAGGGGACTGAAGCTTTCTTT. This gives the protein CASSEYQGTEAFF.